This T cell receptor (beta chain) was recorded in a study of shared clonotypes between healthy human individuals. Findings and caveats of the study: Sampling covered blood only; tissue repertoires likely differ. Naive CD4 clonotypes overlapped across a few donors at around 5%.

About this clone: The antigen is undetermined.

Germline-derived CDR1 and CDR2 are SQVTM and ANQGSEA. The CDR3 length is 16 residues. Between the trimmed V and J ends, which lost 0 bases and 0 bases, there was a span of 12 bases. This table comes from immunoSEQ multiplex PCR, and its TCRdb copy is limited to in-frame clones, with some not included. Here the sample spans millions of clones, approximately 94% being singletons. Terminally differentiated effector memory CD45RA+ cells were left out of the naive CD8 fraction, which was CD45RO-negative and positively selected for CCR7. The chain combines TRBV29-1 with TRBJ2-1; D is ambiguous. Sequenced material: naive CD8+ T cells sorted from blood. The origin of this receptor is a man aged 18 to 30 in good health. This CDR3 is CSVEEKAWSSYNEQFF. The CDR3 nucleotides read TGCAGCGTTGAAGAAAAGGCATGGAGCTCCTACAATGAGCAGTTCTTC.